This T cell receptor (beta chain) was identified in a study of OX40 agonist ivuxolimab in advanced cancers. Study results and caveats: In general, CD8+ T cells held more expanded clones than CD4+ did, on average. A proportion of nonresponders additionally exhibited low normalized T-cell clonal expansion.

This table comes from immunoSEQ multiplex PCR, and its TCRdb copy is limited to in-frame clones, with some not included. The data show 35,000 to 55,000 clones, about 94% seen once. Patients were ruled out by autoimmune disease history or systemic immunosuppression. Baseline, cycle 4 day 1, and cycle 7 day 1 were the blood sampling points. Points on this clone: The antigen remains unidentified.

The specimen comprised CD4+ or CD8+ T cells sorted from blood, sampled in a trial of the OX40 agonist ivuxolimab. This clonotype was obtained from an adult with an advanced solid tumor such as melanoma, head and neck, liver or kidney cancer.

In DNA, the CDR3 is TGTGCCAGCAGCTTAGAATTCTGGGGGGATACGCAGTATTTT. Translating it yields CASSLEFWGDTQYF. The rearrangement uses TRBV7-2 and TRBJ2-3; either TRBD1 or TRBD2 may supply D (5 bases each). There are 14 residues in the CDR3. The V end lost 1 base, the J end lost 6 bases, and 11 bases lay between the germline ends. In germline, CDR1 is SGHTA, CDR2 FQGNSA. Looking up the rest from reference TRBV7-2 and TRBJ2-3 gives the full variable domain: GAGVSQSPSNKVTEKGKDVELRCDPISGHTALYWYRQSLGQGLEFLIYFQGNSAPDKSGLPSDRFSAERTGGSVSTLTIQRTQQEDSAVYLCASSLEFWGDTQYFGPGTRLTVL.